The 31 T cell receptor beta chains given below trace back to one sample, sequenced in a study of cytomegalovirus exposure and HLA in healthy donors. The PCR had 60 Vbeta and 13 Jbeta primers. The table came from immunoSEQ multiplex PCR; TCRdb's copy has only in-frame clones and leaves some out. This sample has approximately 150,000 clones, with about 75% found just once. Sequenced sample: PBMCs. These receptors all stem from a woman aged 25 to 39 in good health and CMV-seronegative.

This sequence joins TRBV29-1 and TRBJ2-1; TRBD2 aligns across 12 bases. The CDR3 consists of 13 residues. The germline V gene has CDR1 SQVTM and CDR2 ANQGSEA. The V segment lost 7 bases and the J segment 12 bases; nucleotides outside the gene matches: 10. DNA for the CDR3: TGCAGCGGAGCTAGCGGGGGGGAAATGAGGCAGTTCTTC. This sequence encodes CSGASGGEMRQFF.

The chain combines TRBV7-9 with TRBJ2-2; 8 bases agree with TRBD1. The CDR3 length is 15 residues. V was clipped by 5 bases and J by 3 bases; unmatched bases: 5. From germline, CDR1 is SEHNR and CDR2 FQNEAQ (reference sequence). For the CDR3, the DNA is TGTGCCAGCAGCCCCCAGGGGGCCTACACCGGGGAGCTGTTTTTT. Its translation: CASSPQGAYTGELFF. The full variable domain, in which reference TRBV7-9 and TRBJ2-2 provide the parts outside the CDR3, is DTGVSQNPRHKITKRGQNVTFRCDPISEHNRLYWYRQTLGQGPEFLTYFQNEAQLEKSRLLSDRFSAERPKGSFSTLEIQRTEQGDSAMYLCASSPQGAYTGELFFGEGSRLTVL.

This clone was counted between two and nine times. This chain uses TRBV6-5 with TRBJ1-1; 7 bases line up with TRBD1. The ends lost 6 bases at V and 1 base at J; junction bases unmatched: 5. Germline CDR1 MNHEY, CDR2 SVGAGI. This CDR3 region has 14 residues. The CDR3 coding sequence is TGTGCCAGCAGAACCCAGGGGGGGAACACTGAAGCTTTCTTT. It specifies CASRTQGGNTEAFF.

V is TRBV5-1 and J is TRBJ1-3, with TRBD1 matching 8 bases. With 4 bases clipped from V and 6 bases from J, the junction kept 6 bases outside the gene matches. The germline gives CDR1 SGHRS, CDR2 YFSETQ. This CDR3 is built from 14 residues. CDR3 bases: TGCGCCAGCAGCATAACAGGGGGAAAAAACACCATATATTTT. Its protein is CASSITGGKNTIYF.

The chain carries TRBV7-3 and TRBJ2-1; 7 bases fit TRBD2. Germline CDR1 reads SGHTA; CDR2 reads FQGTGA. Trimming at V came to 6 bases and at J to 6 bases, leaving 8 bases not matched to a gene. The CDR3 contains 14 residues. Written as DNA, the CDR3 is TGTGCCAGCAGTTATCTGGGAGGGACCAATGAGCAGTTCTTC. Encoded protein: CASSYLGGTNEQFF.

The rearrangement joins TRBV29-1 to TRBJ2-2; 12 bases are shared with TRBD1. Losses at the gene ends were 7 bases for V and 5 bases for J; bases not matched to a gene: 2. Germline-derived CDR1 and CDR2 are SQVTM and ANQGSEA. The CDR3 has 13 residues. The CDR3 DNA is TGCAGCGGGGGACAGGGGGCGACCGGGGAGCTGTTTTTT. Protein product: CSGGQGATGELFF.

This rearrangement joins TRBV30 to TRBJ1-4; unclear D gene. The germline CDR1 and CDR2 sequences are GTSNPN and SVGIG (reference sequence). This CDR3 is 13 amino acids long. V lost 0 bases to trimming and J lost 4 bases, with 6 bases between them. DNA of the CDR3: TGTGCCTGGAGTGTTGGCAGTAATGAAAAACTGTTTTTT. Translating gives CAWSVGSNEKLFF. The full variable domain, with the rest looked up from reference TRBV30 and TRBJ1-4, is SQTIHQWPATLVQPVGSPLSLECTVEGTSNPNLYWYRQAAGRGLQLLFYSVGIGQISSEVPQNLSASRPQDRQFILSSKKLLLSDSGFYLCAWSVGSNEKLFFGSGTQLSVL.

The V and J genes are TRBV11-2 and TRBJ1-4, with 7 bases lining up with TRBD1. Germline loops: CDR1 SGHAT, CDR2 FQNNGV. The CDR3 loop spans 16 amino acids. V shed 1 base and J 3 bases; nucleotides not matched to a gene: 5. The chain's CDR3 is CASSLGAGTANEKLFF. The CDR3 DNA reads TGTGCCAGCAGCTTAGGGGCTGGGACAGCTAATGAAAAACTGTTTTTT. Supplemented by reference TRBV11-2 and TRBJ1-4, the full variable domain reads EAGVAQSPRYKIIEKRQSVAFWCNPISGHATLYWYQQILGQGPKLLIQFQNNGVVDDSQLPKDRFSAERLKGVDSTLKIQPAKLEDSAVYLCASSLGAGTANEKLFFGSGTQLSVL.

J is TRBJ2-7 and V is TRBV2; 7 nucleotides agree with TRBD1. CDR1 is SNHLY, CDR2 FYNNEI, per germline. The CDR3 length is 15 residues. V shed 4 bases and J 2 bases; nucleotides not matched to a gene: 8. Written as DNA, the CDR3 is TGTGCCAGCAGTGCTACCGGGACAGCTACCTACGAGCAGTACTTC. Its translation: CASSATGTATYEQYF.

The genes are TRBV5-1 and TRBJ1-2; D perhaps matches TRBD1 (5 bases). Germline loops: CDR1 SGHRS, CDR2 YFSETQ. The V end lost 0 bases, the J end lost 4 bases, and 22 bases lay between the germline ends. CDR3 length equals 18 residues. The CDR3, as DNA: TGCGCCAGCAGCTTGGGGGGCATCCTGGACGGCGGAGCCTATGGCTACACCTTC. This translates into CASSLGGILDGGAYGYTF.

The chain carries TRBV10-1 and TRBJ2-7; TRBD1 agrees at 9 bases. V was pared by 5 bases and J by 5 bases, with 7 bases of the junction left unmatched. CDR1 and CDR2 (germline): WNHNN, SYGVQD (reference sequence). The CDR3 totals 14 residues. CDR3 nucleotides: TGCGCCAGCAGTAAAGGGACAGGGTCGGACGAGCAGTACTTC. Translating it yields CASSKGTGSDEQYF.

The genes are TRBV9 and TRBJ2-1; 8 bases are a match to TRBD2. V was pared by 4 bases and J by 4 bases, with 7 bases of the junction left unmatched. Germline CDR1 is SGDLS and CDR2 is YYNGEE. This CDR3 contains 15 residues. The CDR3 region is CASSNPGGDYNEQFF. For the CDR3, the DNA is TGTGCCAGCAGCAATCCGGGGGGGGATTACAATGAGCAGTTCTTC.

The genes are TRBV5-1 and TRBJ2-7, with TRBD1 matching over 7 bases. CDR3 size: 14 residues. The trim removed 4 bases at V and 2 bases at J, leaving 6 bases unmatched. Germline V lookup: CDR1 SGHRS, CDR2 YFSETQ. The DNA for the CDR3 is TGCGCCAGCAGCCTGACAGGGACCACCTACGAGCAGTACTTC. Residues: CASSLTGTTYEQYF.

The chain is built from TRBV5-1 and TRBJ1-4; 8 bases line up with TRBD1. The ends lost 4 bases at V and 2 bases at J; junction bases unmatched: 4. Germline V gene data show CDR1 as SGHRS and CDR2 as YFSETQ. The CDR3 spans 15 residues. The CDR3 nucleotides read TGCGCCAGCAGCCATTACAGGGGGACTAATGAAAAACTGTTTTTT. Amino acid sequence: CASSHYRGTNEKLFF.

This clone has only one observation. The CDR3 nucleotides read TGTGCCAGCAGCCTTGCGGGGGGCTCCTATAATTCACCCCTCCACTTT. Protein product: CASSLAGGSYNSPLHF. The chain combines TRBV6-6 with TRBJ1-6, with a possible D match to TRBD1 (5 bases). V was pared by 6 bases and J by 0 bases, with 12 bases between. The CDR3 consists of 16 residues. Germline V gene sequence: CDR1 MNHNY, CDR2 SVGAGI (reference sequence).

The chain combines TRBV13 with TRBJ1-1, with TRBD1 matching 11 bases. The CDR3 runs to 14 residues. The trim removed 3 bases at V and 7 bases at J, leaving 4 bases unmatched. CDR1 is PRHDT and CDR2 is FYEKMQ in the germline V gene (reference sequence). CDR3 DNA sequence: TGTGCCAGCAGCTTGGAGGACAGGGGGCTTGAAGCTTTCTTT. Translation gives CASSLEDRGLEAFF.

The DNA for the CDR3 is TGTGCCAGCAGCCTTGAGGGTTGGAACACTGAAGCTTTCTTT. Its protein product is CASSLEGWNTEAFF. The chain recombines TRBV21-1 with TRBJ1-1. TRBV21-1 is a listed pseudogene. There are 14 residues in the CDR3.

About this clone: The identical CDR3 is also encoded by other nucleotide sequences in the sample. The chain employs TRBV5-1 and TRBJ2-3; no clear D gene. Trimming cost V 0 bases and J 0 bases, with 5 bases left between them. Per the germline V gene, CDR1 is SGHRS and CDR2 is YFSETQ. CDR3 length equals 14 residues. The CDR3 region is CASSLDRSTDTQYF. The CDR3 nucleotides are TGCGCCAGCAGCTTGGACAGAAGCACAGATACGCAGTATTTT.

The chain couples TRBV11-2 to TRBJ1-1; 8 positions agree with TRBD1. The CDR3 contains 16 residues. The germline V gene has CDR1 SGHAT and CDR2 FQNNGV. The V gene end was trimmed by 4 bases and the J gene end by 3 bases; junction bases not matched to a gene: 10. The CDR3: CASSYPPGGADTEAFF. CDR3 DNA: TGTGCCAGCAGCTACCCCCCAGGGGGCGCGGACACTGAAGCTTTCTTT.

CDR3 DNA: TGTGCCAGCAGTACACAGACAGGGGGTGGCTACACCTTC. Protein sequence: CASSTQTGGGYTF. The chain employs TRBV28 and TRBJ1-2, with 9 bases that match TRBD1. Germline lookup yields CDR1 MDHEN and CDR2 SYDVKM. There are 13 residues in the CDR3. V dropped 5 bases and J dropped 7; count of bases not matched to a gene: 5.

V gene TRBV10-2 combines with J gene TRBJ1-1; 10 bases are shared with TRBD1. CDR1 WSHSY and CDR2 SAAADI come from the germline V gene. There are 16 residues in the CDR3. V lost 4 bases, J lost 6 bases, and 11 bases stayed unmatched. CDR3 in DNA: TGCGCCAGCAGTGTCCCCCCCGGACAGGGGGGCGCTGAAGCTTTCTTT. Translation gives CASSVPPGQGGAEAFF.

The V gene is TRBV15, the J gene TRBJ1-2; 9 bases fit TRBD1. V gave up 3 bases and J gave up 7 bases; unmatched junction bases: 6. The CDR3 is 14 residues long. Germline lookup yields CDR1 LNHNV and CDR2 YYDKDF (reference sequence). CDR3 DNA: TGTGCCACCAGCAGTGGGGACAGGGAGACTGGCTACACCTTC. Its translation is CATSSGDRETGYTF.

The V and J genes are TRBV6-5 and TRBJ2-1, with 11 bases fitting TRBD1. The V gene end was trimmed by 5 bases and the J gene end by 7 bases; junction bases not matched to a gene: 7. This CDR3 region has 15 residues. The germline V gene has CDR1 MNHEY and CDR2 SVGAGI. CDR3 in amino acids: CASSHGQGALNEQFF. The CDR3 DNA reads as TGTGCCAGCAGTCACGGACAGGGGGCGCTTAATGAGCAGTTCTTC.

The chain is built from TRBV5-6 and TRBJ2-3; TRBD2 agrees at 7 bases. This CDR3 contains 17 residues. The J segment lost 1 base and the V segment lost 1 base, leaving 9 bases of the junction unmatched. In germline, CDR1 is SGHDT, CDR2 YYEEEE. This CDR3 is CASSLWVAGVRTDTQYF. The CDR3 nucleotides read TGTGCCAGCAGCTTGTGGGTGGCGGGGGTGCGCACAGATACGCAGTATTTT.

The genes are TRBV6-4 and TRBJ1-2; D remains ambiguous. The CDR3 is 13 residues long. V lost 5 bases and J lost 2, with 9 bases in between. CDR1 and CDR2 from the germline V gene are MRHNA and SNTAGT. Written as DNA, the CDR3 is TGTGCCAGCAGTTTCAGAGGGAACTATGGCTACACCTTC. The encoded protein is CASSFRGNYGYTF.

The count of this clone is one. The chain carries TRBV2 and TRBJ1-2; D gene uncertain. V lost 2 bases to trimming and J lost 4 bases, with 14 bases between them. Germline V lookup: CDR1 SNHLY, CDR2 FYNNEI. The CDR3 extends over 15 amino acids. The CDR3 loop is CASSESGRNLYGYTF. The CDR3 bases are TGTGCCAGCAGTGAATCTGGCAGAAACCTCTATGGCTACACCTTC.

The chain links TRBV19 to TRBJ2-2, with D possibly matching TRBD1 (6 bases). This CDR3 region has 15 residues. V dropped 5 bases and J dropped 5 bases, with 15 bases sitting between them. Germline CDR1 LNHDA, CDR2 SQIVND (reference sequence). This chain's CDR3 is CASSGWDTGTGELFF. CDR3 coding DNA: TGTGCCAGTAGTGGGTGGGACACCGGGACCGGGGAGCTGTTTTTT. The whole variable domain, remainder taken from reference TRBV19 and TRBJ2-2, is DGGITQSPKYLFRKEGQNVTLSCEQNLNHDAMYWYRQDPGQGLRLIYYSQIVNDFQKGDIAEGYSVSREKKESFPLTVTSAQKNPTAFYLCASSGWDTGTGELFFGEGSRLTVL.

The CDR3 sequence: CASSGPGTARFYGYTF. CDR3 DNA: TGTGCCAGCAGTGGCCCCGGGACAGCCAGATTCTATGGCTACACCTTC. The J gene is TRBJ1-2, the V gene TRBV6-1; TRBD1 agrees at 7 bases. The CDR3 sequence is 16 residues long. V lost 4 bases to trimming and J lost 4 bases; unmatched junction nucleotides: 12. In germline, CDR1 is MNHNS, CDR2 SASEGT.

The rearrangement uses TRBV18 and TRBJ1-6; 10 bases are a match to TRBD1. With 2 bases clipped from V and 8 bases from J, the junction kept 3 bases outside the gene matches. The germline CDR1 and CDR2 sequences are KGHSH and LQKENI. CDR3 length equals 15 residues. CDR3 loop: CASSPKTGGDSPLHF. CDR3 in DNA: TGTGCCAGCTCACCAAAGACAGGGGGCGATTCACCCCTCCACTTT.

This chain uses TRBV2 with TRBJ2-1; D perhaps matches TRBD2 (5 bases). The CDR3 extends over 16 amino acids. CDR1 SNHLY and CDR2 FYNNEI come from the germline V gene. Between the trimmed V and J ends, which lost 4 bases and 1 base, there was a span of 14 bases. The CDR3 sequence is CASSAKRTVSYNEQFF. CDR3 in DNA: TGTGCCAGCAGTGCCAAGAGGACTGTTTCCTACAATGAGCAGTTCTTC.

The genes are TRBV19 and TRBJ1-5; 8 positions agree with TRBD1. The ends lost 5 bases at V and 6 bases at J; junction bases unmatched: 3. There are 13 residues in the CDR3. The germline gives CDR1 LNHDA, CDR2 SQIVND (reference sequence). The CDR3 loop reads CASSATGVQPQHF. CDR3 nucleotide sequence: TGTGCCAGTAGTGCGACAGGGGTTCAGCCCCAGCATTTT.